The clone carrying this T cell receptor beta chain has only a few counts. This library used about 360 ng RNA and molecular barcoded adaptors spanning alpha/delta and beta/gamma chains. TCRdb analysed the reads with MiXCR anew, one entry per CDR3 protein. This sample has tens of thousands of distinct CDR3 sequences; approximately 15% occur once, and the top ten carry 60% to 80%. These data originate in a study of read filtering for tumor transcriptome and immune sequencing. Across the whole study: TCR-mapped reads were about 4.05 to 10.27 million with IR-seq versus roughly 80 to 1,300 with RNA-seq.

J lost 4 bases, V lost 2 bases, and 9 bases had no gene match. Germline values: CDR1 ENHRY, CDR2 SYGVKD. The CDR3 runs 17 residues. The chain carries TRBV10-3 and TRBJ1-2; the match to TRBD1 covers 11 bases. The sequencing input was a population of CD138-negative cells sorted from bone marrow. This TCR derives from a donor at least 40 years old with multiple myeloma. The CDR3: CAISETTPGQGVYGYTF. CDR3 DNA: TGTGCCATCAGTGAGACGACTCCGGGACAGGGGGTCTATGGCTACACCTTC.